Each of the 5 T cell receptor beta chains below was sequenced from the same sample in a study of T cells in Graves' hyperthyroidism and ophthalmopathy. TCR beta CDR3 regions were amplified from RNA transcripts. The primer set for the first-round RT-PCR of the TCR CDR3 was HTBI. From the multiplex PCR reads, TCRdb called clonotypes with MiXCR, one entry per CDR3 protein. Altogether approximately 590,000 distinct CDR3 sequences are present, roughly 46% being singletons, with the ten largest covering approximately 8.2%. The sample comprised peripheral blood or thyroid tissue (not recorded which). The receptors shown here come from a young woman with Graves' hyperthyroidism.

Points on this clonotype: A much larger clone lies a single base off, so this may be a read error. V gene TRBV7-9 combines with J gene TRBJ2-5; no clear D gene. TRBJ2-7 matches the DNA end more closely, so the J call is doubtful. Germline V gene lookup returns CDR1 SEHNR and CDR2 FQNEAQ (reference sequence). The length of the CDR3 is 11 residues. CDR3: CASSFDHEQYF. As DNA, the CDR3 is TGTGCCAGCAGCTTTGACCACGAGCAGTACTTC.

The chain couples TRBV7-6 to TRBJ2-5; D unclear. In germline, CDR1 is SGHVS, CDR2 FNYEAQ. CDR3 length equals 14 residues. Trimming shortened V by 5 bases and J by 2 bases, and 12 bases separated the two germline ends. CDR3 in amino acids: CASSKPRNQETQYF. The CDR3 bases are TGTGCCAGCAGCAAACCAAGGAATCAAGAGACCCAGTACTTC.

This clonotype was observed once. The chain uses TRBV7-9 and TRBJ1-2; D gene uncertain. The germline V and J ends were trimmed by 2 bases and 3 bases, with 7 bases remaining between them. The CDR3 has 13 residues. CDR1 is SEHNR, CDR2 FQNEAQ, per germline (reference sequence). CDR3 nucleotides: TGTGCCAGCAGCTTACAGTCTGACTATGGCTACACCTTC. It is translated as CASSLQSDYGYTF.

The chain joins TRBV19 to TRBJ2-7; TRBD2 might be the D (6 bases). The ends were cut back, 6 bases at V and 7 bases at J, with 19 bases in the middle. CDR3 length: 14 amino acids. The germline V gene encodes CDR1 LNHDA and CDR2 SQIVND (reference sequence). CDR3 loop: CASRGLLPEREQYF. In DNA, the CDR3 is TGTGCCAGTAGGGGACTTCTACCTGAGAGGGAGCAGTACTTC.

V is TRBV2 and J is TRBJ1-1; D perhaps matches TRBD1 (6 bases). This CDR3 has 14 residues. Germline V gives CDR1 SNHLY, CDR2 FYNNEI. Trimming left V 4 bases short and J 3 bases short, with 12 bases between. The CDR3 here is CASSGGAEYTEAFF. CDR3 bases: TGTGCCAGCAGTGGGGGGGCAGAATACACTGAAGCTTTCTTT.